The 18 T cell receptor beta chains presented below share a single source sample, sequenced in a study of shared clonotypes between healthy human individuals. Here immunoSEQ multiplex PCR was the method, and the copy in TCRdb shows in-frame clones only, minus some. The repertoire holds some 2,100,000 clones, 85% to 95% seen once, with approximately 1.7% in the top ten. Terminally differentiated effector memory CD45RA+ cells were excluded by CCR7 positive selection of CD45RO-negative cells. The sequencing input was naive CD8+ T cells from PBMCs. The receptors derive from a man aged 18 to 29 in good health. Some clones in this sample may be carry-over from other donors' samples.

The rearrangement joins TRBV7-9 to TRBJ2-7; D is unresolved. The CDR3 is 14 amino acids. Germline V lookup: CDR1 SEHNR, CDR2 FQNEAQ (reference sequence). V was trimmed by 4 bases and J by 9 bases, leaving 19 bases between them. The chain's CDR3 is CASSYTAAQIGQYF. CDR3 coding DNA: TGTGCCAGCAGCTATACGGCAGCTCAGATTGGGCAGTACTTC.

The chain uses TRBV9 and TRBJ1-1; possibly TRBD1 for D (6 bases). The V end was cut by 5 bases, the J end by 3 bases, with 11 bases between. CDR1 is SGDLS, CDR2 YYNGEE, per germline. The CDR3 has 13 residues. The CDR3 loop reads CASSRGAHTEAFF. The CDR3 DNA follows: TGTGCCAGCAGTCGGGGGGCGCACACTGAAGCTTTCTTT.

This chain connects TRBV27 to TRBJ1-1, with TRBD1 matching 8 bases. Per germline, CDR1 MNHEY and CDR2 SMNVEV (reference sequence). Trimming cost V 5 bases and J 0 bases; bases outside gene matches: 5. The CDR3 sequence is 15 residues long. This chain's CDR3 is CASSDRGKVNTEAFF. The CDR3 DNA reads TGTGCCAGCAGTGACAGGGGCAAGGTGAACACTGAAGCTTTCTTT.

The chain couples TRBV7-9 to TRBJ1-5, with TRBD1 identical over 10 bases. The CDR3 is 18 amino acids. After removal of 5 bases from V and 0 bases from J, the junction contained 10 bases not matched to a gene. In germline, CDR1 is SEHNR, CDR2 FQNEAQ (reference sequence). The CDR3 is CASSRTGGLIDSNQPQHF. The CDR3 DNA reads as TGTGCCAGCAGCCGGACAGGGGGTCTGATCGATAGCAATCAGCCCCAGCATTTT.

The CDR3 bases are TGTGCCAGCAATGGGGCGGGTGGCGGATTTGAAGGCTACACCTTC. Protein sequence: CASNGAGGGFEGYTF. This chain links TRBV27 with TRBJ1-2; TRBD1 might be the D (5 bases). This CDR3 has 15 residues. Germline CDR1 is MNHEY and CDR2 is SMNVEV (reference sequence). V gave up 7 bases and J gave up 8 bases, with 23 bases separating them.

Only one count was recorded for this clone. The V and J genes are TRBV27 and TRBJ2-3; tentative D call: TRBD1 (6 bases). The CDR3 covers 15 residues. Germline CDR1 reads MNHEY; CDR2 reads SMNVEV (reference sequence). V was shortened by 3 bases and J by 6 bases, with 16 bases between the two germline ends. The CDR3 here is CASSFGLEGVDTQYF. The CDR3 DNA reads TGTGCCAGCAGTTTCGGCCTCGAGGGGGTTGATACGCAGTATTTT.

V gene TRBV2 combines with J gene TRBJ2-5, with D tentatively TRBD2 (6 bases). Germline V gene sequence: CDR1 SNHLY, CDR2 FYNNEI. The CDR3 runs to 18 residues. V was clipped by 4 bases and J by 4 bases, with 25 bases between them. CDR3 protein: CASSGWVAAPQFSETQYF. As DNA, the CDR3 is TGTGCCAGCAGTGGATGGGTAGCGGCACCTCAATTTTCAGAGACCCAGTACTTC.

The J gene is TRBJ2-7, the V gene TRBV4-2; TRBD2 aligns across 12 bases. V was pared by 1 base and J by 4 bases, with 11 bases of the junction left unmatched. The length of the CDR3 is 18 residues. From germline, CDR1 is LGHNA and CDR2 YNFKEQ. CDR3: CASSQANLAGGPRYEQYF. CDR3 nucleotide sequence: TGTGCCAGCAGCCAAGCTAATCTAGCGGGAGGGCCGCGGTACGAGCAGTACTTC.

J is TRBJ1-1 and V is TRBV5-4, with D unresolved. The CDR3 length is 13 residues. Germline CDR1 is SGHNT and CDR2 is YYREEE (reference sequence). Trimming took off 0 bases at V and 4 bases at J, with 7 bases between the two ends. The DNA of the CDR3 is TGTGCCAGCAGCTTGGCGTTTCGCACTGAAGCTTTCTTT. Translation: CASSLAFRTEAFF.

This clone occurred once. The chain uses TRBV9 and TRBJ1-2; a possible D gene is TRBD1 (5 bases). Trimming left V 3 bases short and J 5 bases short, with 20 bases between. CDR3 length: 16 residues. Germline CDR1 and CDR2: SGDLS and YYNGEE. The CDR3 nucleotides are TGTGCCAGCAGCGCAGGGCGGGGGGAGGCCCCGTATGGCTACACCTTC. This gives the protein CASSAGRGEAPYGYTF. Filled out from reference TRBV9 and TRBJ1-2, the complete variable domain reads DSGVTQTPKHLITATGQRVTLRCSPRSGDLSVYWYQQSLDQGLQFLIQYYNGEERAKGNILERFSAQQFPDLHSELNLSSLELGDSALYFCASSAGRGEAPYGYTFGSGTRLTVV.

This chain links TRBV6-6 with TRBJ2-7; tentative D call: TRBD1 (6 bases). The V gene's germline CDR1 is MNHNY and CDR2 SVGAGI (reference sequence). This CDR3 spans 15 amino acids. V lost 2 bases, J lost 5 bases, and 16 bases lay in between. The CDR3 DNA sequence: TGTGCCAGCAGTTACAGCTCAGGGGTTACCGACGAGCAGTACTTC. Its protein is CASSYSSGVTDEQYF.

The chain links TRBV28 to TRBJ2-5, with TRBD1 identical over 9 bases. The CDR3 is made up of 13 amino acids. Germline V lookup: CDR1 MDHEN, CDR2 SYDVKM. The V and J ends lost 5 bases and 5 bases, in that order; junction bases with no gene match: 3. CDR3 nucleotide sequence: TGTGCCAGCAGTCCCGGGACAGGGGAGACCCAGTACTTC. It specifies CASSPGTGETQYF.

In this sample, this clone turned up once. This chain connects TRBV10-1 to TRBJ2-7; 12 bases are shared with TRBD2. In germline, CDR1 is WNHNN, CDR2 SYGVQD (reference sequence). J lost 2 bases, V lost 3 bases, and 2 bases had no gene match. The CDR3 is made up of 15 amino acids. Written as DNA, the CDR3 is TGCGCCAGCAGTGAAGGACTAGCGGGACCCTACGAGCAGTACTTC. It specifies CASSEGLAGPYEQYF.

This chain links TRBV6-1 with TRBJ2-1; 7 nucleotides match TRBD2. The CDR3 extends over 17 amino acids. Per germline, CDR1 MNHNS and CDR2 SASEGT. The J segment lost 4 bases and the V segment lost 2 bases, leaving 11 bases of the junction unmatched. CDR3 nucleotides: TGTGCCAGCAGTGAATTCGAGGCTAGCGGTACATACAATGAGCAGTTCTTC. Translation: CASSEFEASGTYNEQFF.

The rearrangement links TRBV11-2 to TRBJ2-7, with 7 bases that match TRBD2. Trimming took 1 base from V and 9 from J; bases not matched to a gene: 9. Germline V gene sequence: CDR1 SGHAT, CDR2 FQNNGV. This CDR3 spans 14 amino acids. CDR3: CASSLGGGRFGQYF. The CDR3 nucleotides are TGTGCCAGCAGCTTAGGGGGAGGGCGTTTCGGGCAGTACTTC.

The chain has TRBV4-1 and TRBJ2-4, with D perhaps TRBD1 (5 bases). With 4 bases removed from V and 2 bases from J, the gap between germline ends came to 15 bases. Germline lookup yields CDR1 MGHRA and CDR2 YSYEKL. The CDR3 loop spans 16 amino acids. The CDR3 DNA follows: TGCGCCAGCAGCCCCCTAAACACAGGATCCAAAAACATTCAGTACTTC. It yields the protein CASSPLNTGSKNIQYF.

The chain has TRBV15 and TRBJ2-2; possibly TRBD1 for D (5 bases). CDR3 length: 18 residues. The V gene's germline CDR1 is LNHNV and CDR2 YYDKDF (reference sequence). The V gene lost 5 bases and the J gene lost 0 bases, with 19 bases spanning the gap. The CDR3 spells CATSSHPGPAANTGELFF. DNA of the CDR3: TGTGCCACCAGCTCCCATCCAGGGCCGGCCGCGAACACCGGGGAGCTGTTTTTT.

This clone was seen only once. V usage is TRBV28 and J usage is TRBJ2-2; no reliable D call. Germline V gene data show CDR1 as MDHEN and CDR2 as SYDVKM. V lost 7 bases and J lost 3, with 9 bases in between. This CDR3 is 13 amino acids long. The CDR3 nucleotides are TGTGCCAGCACTGACCGGGACACCGGGGAGCTGTTTTTT. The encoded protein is CASTDRDTGELFF.